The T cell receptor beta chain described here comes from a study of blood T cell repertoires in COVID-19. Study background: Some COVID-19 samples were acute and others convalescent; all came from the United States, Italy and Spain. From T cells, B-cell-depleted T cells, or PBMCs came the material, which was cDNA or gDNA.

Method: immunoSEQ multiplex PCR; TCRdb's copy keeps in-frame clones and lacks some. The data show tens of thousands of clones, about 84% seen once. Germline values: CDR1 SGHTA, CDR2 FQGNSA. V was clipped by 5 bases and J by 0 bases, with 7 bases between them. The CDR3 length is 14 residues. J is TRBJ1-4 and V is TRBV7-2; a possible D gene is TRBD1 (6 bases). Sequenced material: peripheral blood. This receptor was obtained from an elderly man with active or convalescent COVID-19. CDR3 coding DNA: TGTGCCAGCAGCGGGGGCGCAACTAATGAAAAACTGTTTTTT. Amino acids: CASSGGATNEKLFF.